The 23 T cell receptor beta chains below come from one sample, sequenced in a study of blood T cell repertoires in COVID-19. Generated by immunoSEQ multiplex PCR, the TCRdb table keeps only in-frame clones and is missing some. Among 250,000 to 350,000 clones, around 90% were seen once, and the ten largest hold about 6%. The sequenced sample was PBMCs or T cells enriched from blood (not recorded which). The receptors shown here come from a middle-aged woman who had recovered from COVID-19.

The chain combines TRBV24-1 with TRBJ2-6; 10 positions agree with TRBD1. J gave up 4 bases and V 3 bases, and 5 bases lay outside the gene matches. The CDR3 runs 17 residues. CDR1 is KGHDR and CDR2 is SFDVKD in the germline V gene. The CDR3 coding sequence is TGTGCCACCAGTGATCCGGGACAGGGGTGGGGGGCCAACGTCCTGACTTTC. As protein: CATSDPGQGWGANVLTF.

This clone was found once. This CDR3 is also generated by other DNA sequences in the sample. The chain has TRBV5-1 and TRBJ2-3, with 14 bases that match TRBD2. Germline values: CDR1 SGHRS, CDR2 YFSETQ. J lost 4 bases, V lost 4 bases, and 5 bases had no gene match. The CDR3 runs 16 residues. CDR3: CASSLGTSGSADTQYF. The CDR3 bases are TGCGCCAGCAGCCTCGGGACTAGCGGGAGCGCAGATACGCAGTATTTT.

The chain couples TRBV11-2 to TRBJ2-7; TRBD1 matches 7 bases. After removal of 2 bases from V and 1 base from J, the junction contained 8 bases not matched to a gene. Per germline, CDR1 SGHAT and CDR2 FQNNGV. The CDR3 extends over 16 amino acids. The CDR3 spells CASSLLPGGRSYEQYF. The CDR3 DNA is TGTGCCAGCAGCTTACTCCCAGGGGGTCGTTCCTACGAGCAGTACTTC.

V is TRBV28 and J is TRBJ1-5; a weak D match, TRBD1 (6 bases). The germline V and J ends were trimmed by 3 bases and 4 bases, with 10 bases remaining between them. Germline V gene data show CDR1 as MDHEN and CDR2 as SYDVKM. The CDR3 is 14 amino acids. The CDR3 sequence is CASSLDSGNQPQHF. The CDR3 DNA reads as TGTGCCAGCAGTTTGGACAGTGGAAATCAGCCCCAGCATTTT.

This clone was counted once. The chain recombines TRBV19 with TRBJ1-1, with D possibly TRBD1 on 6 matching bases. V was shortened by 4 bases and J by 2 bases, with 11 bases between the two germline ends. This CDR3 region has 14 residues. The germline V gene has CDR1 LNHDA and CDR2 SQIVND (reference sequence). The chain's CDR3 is CASSSYRVNTEAFF. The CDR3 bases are TGTGCCAGTAGTAGCTACAGGGTTAACACTGAAGCTTTCTTT.

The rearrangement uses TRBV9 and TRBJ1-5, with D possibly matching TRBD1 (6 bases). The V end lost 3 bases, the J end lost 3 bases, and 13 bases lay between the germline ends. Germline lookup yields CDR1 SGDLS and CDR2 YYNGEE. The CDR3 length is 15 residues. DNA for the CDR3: TGTGCCAGCAGCGGTGGACAGTCTCTCAATCAGCCCCAGCATTTT. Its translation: CASSGGQSLNQPQHF. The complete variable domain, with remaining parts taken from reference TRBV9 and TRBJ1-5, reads DSGVTQTPKHLITATGQRVTLRCSPRSGDLSVYWYQQSLDQGLQFLIQYYNGEERAKGNILERFSAQQFPDLHSELNLSSLELGDSALYFCASSGGQSLNQPQHFGDGTRLSIL.

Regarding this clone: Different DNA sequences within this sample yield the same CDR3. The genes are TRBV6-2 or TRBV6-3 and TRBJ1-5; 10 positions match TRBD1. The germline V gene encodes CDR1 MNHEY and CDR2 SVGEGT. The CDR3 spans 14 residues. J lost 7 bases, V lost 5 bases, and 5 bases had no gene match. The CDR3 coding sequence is TGTGCCAGCAGTCTGACAGGGGGCGGGCAGCCCCAGCATTTT. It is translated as CASSLTGGGQPQHF.

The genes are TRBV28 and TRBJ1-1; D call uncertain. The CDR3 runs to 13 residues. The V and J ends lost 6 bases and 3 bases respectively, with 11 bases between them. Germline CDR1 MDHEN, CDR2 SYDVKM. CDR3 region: CASSSGIDTEAFF. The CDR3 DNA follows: TGTGCCAGCAGCTCGGGTATTGACACTGAAGCTTTCTTT.

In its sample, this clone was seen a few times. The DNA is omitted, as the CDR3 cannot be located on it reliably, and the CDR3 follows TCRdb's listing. CDR3 amino acids: CASSSSGETQYF. The chain is built from TRBV7-9 and TRBJ2-5; the D call TRBD2 from the table was never checked on the DNA. Germline lookup yields CDR1 SEHNR and CDR2 FQNEAQ (reference sequence). The CDR3 numbers 12 amino acids, ends counted.

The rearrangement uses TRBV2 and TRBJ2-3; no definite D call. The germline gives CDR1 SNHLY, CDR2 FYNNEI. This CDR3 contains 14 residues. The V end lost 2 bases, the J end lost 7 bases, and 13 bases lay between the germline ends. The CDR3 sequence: CASSETQVANTQYF. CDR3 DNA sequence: TGTGCCAGCAGTGAAACCCAGGTTGCTAATACGCAGTATTTT.

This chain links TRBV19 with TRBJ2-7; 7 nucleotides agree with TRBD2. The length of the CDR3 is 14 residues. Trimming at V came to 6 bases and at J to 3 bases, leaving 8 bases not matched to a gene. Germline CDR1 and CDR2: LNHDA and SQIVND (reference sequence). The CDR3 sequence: CASRERGPDYEQYF. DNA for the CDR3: TGTGCCAGTAGGGAGCGGGGCCCGGACTACGAGCAGTACTTC.

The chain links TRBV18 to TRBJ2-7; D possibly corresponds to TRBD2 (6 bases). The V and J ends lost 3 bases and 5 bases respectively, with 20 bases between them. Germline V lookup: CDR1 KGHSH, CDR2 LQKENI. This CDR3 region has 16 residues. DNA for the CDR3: TGTGCCAGCTCACCTGGGCAGGGAGGTATTTTTAACGAGCAGTACTTC. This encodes CASSPGQGGIFNEQYF.

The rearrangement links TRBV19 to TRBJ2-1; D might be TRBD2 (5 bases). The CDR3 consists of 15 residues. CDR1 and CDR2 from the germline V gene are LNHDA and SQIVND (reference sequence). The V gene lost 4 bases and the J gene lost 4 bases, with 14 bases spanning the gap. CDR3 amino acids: CASSSSAGDYNEQFF. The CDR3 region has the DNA TGTGCCAGTAGTAGCTCGGCGGGCGATTACAATGAGCAGTTCTTC. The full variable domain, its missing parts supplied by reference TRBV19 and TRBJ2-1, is DGGITQSPKYLFRKEGQNVTLSCEQNLNHDAMYWYRQDPGQGLRLIYYSQIVNDFQKGDIAEGYSVSREKKESFPLTVTSAQKNPTAFYLCASSSSAGDYNEQFFGPGTRLTVL.

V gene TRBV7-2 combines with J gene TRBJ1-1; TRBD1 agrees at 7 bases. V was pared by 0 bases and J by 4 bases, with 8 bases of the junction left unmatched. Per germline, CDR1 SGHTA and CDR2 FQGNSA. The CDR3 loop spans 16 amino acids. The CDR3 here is CASSLAVPGGGTEAFF. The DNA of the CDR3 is TGTGCCAGCAGCTTAGCGGTCCCAGGGGGAGGCACTGAAGCTTTCTTT.

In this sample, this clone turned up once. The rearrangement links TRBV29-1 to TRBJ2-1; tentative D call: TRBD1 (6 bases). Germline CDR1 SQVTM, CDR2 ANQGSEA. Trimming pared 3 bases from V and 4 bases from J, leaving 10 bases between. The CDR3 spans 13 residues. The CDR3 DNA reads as TGCAGCGTTGAGGGAGACAGGTACAATGAGCAGTTCTTC. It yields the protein CSVEGDRYNEQFF.

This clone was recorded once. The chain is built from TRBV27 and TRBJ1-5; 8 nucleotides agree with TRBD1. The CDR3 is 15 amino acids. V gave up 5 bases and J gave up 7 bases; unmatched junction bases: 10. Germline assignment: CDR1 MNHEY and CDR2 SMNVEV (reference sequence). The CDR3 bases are TGTGCCAGCAGTCTCACCACAGGGGGAGGACAGCCCCAGCATTTT. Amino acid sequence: CASSLTTGGGQPQHF.

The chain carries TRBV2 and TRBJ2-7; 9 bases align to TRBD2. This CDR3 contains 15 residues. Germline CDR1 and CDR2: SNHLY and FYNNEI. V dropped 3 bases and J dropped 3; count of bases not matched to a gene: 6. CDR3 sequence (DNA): TGTGCCAGCAGTGAGGGCTTACTAGCGGGCTACGAGCAGTACTTC. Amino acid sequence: CASSEGLLAGYEQYF.

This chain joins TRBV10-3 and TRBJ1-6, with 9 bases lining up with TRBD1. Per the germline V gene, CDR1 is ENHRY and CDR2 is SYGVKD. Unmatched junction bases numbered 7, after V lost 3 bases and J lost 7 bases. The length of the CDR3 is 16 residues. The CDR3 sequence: CAISDPRTGVNSPLHF. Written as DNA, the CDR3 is TGTGCCATCAGTGACCCCCGGACAGGGGTGAATTCACCCCTCCACTTT.

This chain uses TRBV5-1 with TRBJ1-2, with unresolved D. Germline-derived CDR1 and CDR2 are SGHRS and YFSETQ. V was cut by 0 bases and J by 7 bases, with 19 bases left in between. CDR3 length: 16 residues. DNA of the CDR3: TGCGCCAGCAGCTTGGCCCCAAATACGCGAAATACTGGCTACACCTTC. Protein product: CASSLAPNTRNTGYTF. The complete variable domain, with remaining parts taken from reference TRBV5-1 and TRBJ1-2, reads KAGVTQTPRYLIKTRGQQVTLSCSPISGHRSVSWYQQTPGQGLQFLFEYFSETQRNKGNFPGRFSGRQFSNSRSEMNVSTLELGDSALYLCASSLAPNTRNTGYTFGSGTRLTVV.

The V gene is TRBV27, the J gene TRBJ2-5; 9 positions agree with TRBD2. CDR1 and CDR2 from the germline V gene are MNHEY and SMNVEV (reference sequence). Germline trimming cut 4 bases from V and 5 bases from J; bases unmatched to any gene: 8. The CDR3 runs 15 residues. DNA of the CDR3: TGTGCCAGCAGTTGGCGGGAGGGCCCAACGGAGACCCAGTACTTC. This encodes CASSWREGPTETQYF.

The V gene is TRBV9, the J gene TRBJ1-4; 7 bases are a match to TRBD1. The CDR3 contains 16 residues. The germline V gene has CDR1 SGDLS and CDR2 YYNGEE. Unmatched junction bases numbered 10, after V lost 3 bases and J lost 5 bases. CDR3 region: CASSGRPGQLNEKLFF. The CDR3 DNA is TGTGCCAGCAGCGGAAGGCCGGGACAGCTAAATGAAAAACTGTTTTTT.

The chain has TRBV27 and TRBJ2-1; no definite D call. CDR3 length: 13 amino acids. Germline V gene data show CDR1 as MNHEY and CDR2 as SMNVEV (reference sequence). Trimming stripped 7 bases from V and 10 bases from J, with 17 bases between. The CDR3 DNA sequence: TGTGCCAGCACCGATTTAGGCGCCGGGGAGCAGTTCTTC. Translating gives CASTDLGAGEQFF.

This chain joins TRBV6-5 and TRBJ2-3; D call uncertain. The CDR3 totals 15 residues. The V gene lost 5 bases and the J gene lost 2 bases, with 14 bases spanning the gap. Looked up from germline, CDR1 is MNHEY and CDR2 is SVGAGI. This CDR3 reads CASSPRSTITDTQYF. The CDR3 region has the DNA TGTGCCAGCAGTCCCCGATCGACAATCACAGATACGCAGTATTTT.